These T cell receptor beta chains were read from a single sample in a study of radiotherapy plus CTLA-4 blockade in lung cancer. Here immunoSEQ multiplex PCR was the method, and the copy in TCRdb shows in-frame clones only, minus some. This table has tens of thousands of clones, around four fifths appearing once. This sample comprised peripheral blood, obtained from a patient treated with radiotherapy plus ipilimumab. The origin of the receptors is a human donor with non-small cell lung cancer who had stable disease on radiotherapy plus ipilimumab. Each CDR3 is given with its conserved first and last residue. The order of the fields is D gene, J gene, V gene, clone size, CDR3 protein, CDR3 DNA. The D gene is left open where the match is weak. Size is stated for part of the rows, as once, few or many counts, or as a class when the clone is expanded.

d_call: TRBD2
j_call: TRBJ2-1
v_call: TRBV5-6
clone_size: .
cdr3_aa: CASSLRTSFSYNEQFF
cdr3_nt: TGTGCCAGCAGCTTGAGGACTAGTTTCTCCTACAATGAGCAGTTCTTC

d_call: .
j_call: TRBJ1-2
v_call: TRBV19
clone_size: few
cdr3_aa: CASSMGTNYGYTF
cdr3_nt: TGTGCCAGTAGTATGGGTACTAACTATGGCTACACCTTC

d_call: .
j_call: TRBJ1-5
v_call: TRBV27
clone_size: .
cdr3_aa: CASSFTLSNQPQHF
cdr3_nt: TGTGCCAGCAGTTTCACTCTGAGCAATCAGCCCCAGCATTTT

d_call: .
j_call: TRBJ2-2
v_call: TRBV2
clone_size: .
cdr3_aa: CASVRRTANTGELFF
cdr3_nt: TGTGCCAGCGTAAGAAGGACAGCGAACACCGGGGAGCTGTTTTTT

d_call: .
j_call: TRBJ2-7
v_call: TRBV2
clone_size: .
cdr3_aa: CAGSRDISYEQYF
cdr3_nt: TGTGCCGGATCCCGGGACATTTCCTACGAGCAGTACTTC

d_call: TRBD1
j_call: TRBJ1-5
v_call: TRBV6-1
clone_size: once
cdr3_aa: CASSVDRTGNQPQHF
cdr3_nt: TGTGCCAGCAGTGTCGACCGGACAGGGAACCAGCCCCAGCATTTT

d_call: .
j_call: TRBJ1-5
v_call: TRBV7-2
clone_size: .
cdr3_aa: CASSLEFRNQPQHF
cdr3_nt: TGTGCCAGCAGCTTAGAGTTCCGCAATCAGCCCCAGCATTTT

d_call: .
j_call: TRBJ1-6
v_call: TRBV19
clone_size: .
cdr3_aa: CASSKGLGANNSPLHF
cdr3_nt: TGTGCCAGTAGTAAGGGCCTCGGGGCGAATAATTCACCCCTCCACTTT

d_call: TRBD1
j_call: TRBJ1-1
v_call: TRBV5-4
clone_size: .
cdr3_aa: CASSRDRVDTEAFF
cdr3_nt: TGTGCCAGCAGCAGGGACAGGGTTGACACTGAAGCTTTCTTT

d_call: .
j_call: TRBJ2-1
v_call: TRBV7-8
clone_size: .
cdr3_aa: CASSLRGNHNEQFF
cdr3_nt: TGTGCCAGCAGCTTAAGAGGGAACCACAATGAGCAGTTCTTC